This T cell receptor beta chain was retrieved from a study of identical twins. The CDR3 has 13 residues. J was trimmed by 4 bases and V by 5 bases; bases with no gene match: 3. TCRdb passed the 5' RACE reads through MiXCR, listing each CDR3 protein once. Among 700,000 or so distinct CDR3 sequences listed, over 20% were seen once. This clonotype was counted only a few times. This sample also belongs to another study, concerning T cells expressing NK-cell markers.

What was sequenced was PBMCs. The chain couples TRBV12-3 or TRBV12-4 to TRBJ2-7; TRBD1 matches at 9 bases. The receptor was derived from a woman between 18 and 29 years old in good health. The DNA for the CDR3 is TGTGCCAGCAGTGACAGGGGGGTTTACGAGCAGTACTTC. This codes for CASSDRGVYEQYF.